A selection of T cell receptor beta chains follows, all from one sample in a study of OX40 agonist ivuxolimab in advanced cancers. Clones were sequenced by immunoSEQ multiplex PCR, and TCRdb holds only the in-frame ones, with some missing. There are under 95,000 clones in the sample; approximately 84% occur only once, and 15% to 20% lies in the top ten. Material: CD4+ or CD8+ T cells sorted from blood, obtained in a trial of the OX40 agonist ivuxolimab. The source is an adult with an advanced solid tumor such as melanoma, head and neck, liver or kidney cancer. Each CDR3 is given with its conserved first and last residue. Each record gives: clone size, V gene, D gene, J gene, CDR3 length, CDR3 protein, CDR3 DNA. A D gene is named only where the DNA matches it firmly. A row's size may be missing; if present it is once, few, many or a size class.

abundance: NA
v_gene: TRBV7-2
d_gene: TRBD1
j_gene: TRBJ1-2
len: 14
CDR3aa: CASSPQGANYGYTF
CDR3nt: TGTGCCAGCAGCCCCCAGGGGGCAAACTATGGCTACACCTTC

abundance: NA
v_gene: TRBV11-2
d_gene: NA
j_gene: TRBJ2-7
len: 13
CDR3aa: CASSLGHRDEQYF
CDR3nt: TGTGCCAGCAGCTTGGGACACCGCGACGAGCAGTACTTC

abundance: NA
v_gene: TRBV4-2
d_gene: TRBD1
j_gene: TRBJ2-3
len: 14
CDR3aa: CASSPRTGEYTQYF
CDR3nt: TGTGCCAGCAGCCCTAGGACAGGGGAGTATACGCAGTATTTT

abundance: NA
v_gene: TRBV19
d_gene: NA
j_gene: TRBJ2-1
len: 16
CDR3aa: CASSIGVVTDYNEQFF
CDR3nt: TGTGCCAGTAGTATAGGCGTCGTAACCGACTACAATGAGCAGTTCTTC

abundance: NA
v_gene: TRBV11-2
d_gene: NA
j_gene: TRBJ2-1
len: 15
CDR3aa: CASSLRGTRTNEQFF
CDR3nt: TGTGCCAGCAGCTTAAGGGGGACGAGGACTAATGAGCAGTTCTTC

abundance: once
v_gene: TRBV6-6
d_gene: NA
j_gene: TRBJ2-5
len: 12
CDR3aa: CASSYTGETQYF
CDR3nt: TGTGCCAGCAGTTACACAGGAGAGACCCAGTACTTC

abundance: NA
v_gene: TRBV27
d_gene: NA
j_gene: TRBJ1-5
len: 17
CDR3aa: CASSLTYMGFSNQPQHF
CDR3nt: TGTGCCAGCAGTTTAACGTATATGGGATTTAGCAATCAGCCCCAGCATTTT

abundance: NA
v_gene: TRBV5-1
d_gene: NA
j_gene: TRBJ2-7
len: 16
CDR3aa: CASSLGSGWDSYEQYF
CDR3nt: TGCGCCAGCAGCTTGGGGTCCGGGTGGGACTCCTACGAGCAGTACTTC

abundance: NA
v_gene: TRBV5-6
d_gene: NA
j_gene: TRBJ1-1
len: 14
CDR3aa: CASSEFRRNTEAFF
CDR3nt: TGTGCCAGCAGCGAATTTCGACGGAACACTGAAGCTTTCTTT

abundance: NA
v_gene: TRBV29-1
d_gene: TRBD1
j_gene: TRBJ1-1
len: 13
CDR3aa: CSAWDSLNTEAFF
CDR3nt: TGCAGCGCCTGGGACAGCCTGAACACTGAAGCTTTCTTT

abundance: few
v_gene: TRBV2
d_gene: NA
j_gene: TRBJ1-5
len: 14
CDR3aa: CASGGGLGNQPQHF
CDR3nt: TGTGCTAGCGGGGGGGGCCTGGGCAATCAGCCCCAGCATTTT

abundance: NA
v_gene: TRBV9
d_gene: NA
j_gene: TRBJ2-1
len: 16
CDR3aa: CASSVADYLGVGEQFF
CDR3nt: TGTGCCAGCAGCGTAGCTGACTACCTGGGGGTCGGTGAGCAGTTCTTC

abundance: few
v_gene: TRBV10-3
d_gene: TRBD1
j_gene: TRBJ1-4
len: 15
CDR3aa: CAISESGQGIEKLFF
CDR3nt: TGTGCCATCAGTGAGTCGGGACAGGGAATTGAAAAACTGTTTTTT

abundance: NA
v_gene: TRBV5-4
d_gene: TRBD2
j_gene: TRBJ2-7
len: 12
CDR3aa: CASSWTSDEQYF
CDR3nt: TGTGCCAGCAGCTGGACTAGCGACGAGCAGTACTTC

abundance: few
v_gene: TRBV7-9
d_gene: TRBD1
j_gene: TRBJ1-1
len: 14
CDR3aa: CASSSRQGAAEAFF
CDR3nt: TGTGCCAGCAGCTCACGACAGGGGGCCGCTGAAGCTTTCTTT

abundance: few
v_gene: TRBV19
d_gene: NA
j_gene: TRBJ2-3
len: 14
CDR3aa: CASSMGYSTDTQYF
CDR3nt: TGTGCCAGTAGTATGGGATACAGCACAGATACGCAGTATTTT

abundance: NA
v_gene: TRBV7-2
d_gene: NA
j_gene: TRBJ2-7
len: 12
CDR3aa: CASSTSGGEQYF
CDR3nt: TGTGCCAGCAGCACTAGTGGGGGCGAGCAGTACTTC

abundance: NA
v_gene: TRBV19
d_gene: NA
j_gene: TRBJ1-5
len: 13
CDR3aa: CASSSGLYQPQHF
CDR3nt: TGTGCCAGTAGTAGTGGCCTATATCAGCCCCAGCATTTT

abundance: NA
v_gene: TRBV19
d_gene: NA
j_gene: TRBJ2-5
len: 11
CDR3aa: CASSTKETQYF
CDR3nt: TGTGCCAGTAGTACCAAAGAGACCCAGTACTTC

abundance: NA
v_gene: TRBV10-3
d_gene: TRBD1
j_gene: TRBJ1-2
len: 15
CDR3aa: CAISGQGVNRYGYTF
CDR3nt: TGTGCCATCAGCGGACAGGGGGTAAACCGCTATGGCTACACCTTC

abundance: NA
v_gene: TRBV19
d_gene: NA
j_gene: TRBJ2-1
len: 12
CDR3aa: CASETGYNEQFF
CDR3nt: TGTGCCAGTGAAACAGGGTACAATGAGCAGTTCTTC

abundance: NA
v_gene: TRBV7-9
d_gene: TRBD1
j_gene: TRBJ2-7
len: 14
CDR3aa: CASSPRTGSYEQYF
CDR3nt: TGTGCCAGCAGCCCTAGGACAGGGTCCTACGAGCAGTACTTC

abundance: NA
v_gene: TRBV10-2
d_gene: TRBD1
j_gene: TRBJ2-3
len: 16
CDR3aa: CASSGFHRGPTDTQYF
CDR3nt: TGCGCCAGCAGTGGATTTCACAGGGGGCCCACAGATACGCAGTATTTT

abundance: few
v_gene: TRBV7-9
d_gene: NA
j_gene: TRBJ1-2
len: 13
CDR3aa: CASSLAGSYGYTF
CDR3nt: TGTGCCAGCAGCTTGGCCGGTAGCTATGGCTACACCTTC

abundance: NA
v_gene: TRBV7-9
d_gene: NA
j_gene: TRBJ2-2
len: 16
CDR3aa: CASSSGPGGLTGELFF
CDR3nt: TGTGCCAGCAGCTCCGGCCCAGGGGGGCTGACCGGGGAGCTGTTTTTT

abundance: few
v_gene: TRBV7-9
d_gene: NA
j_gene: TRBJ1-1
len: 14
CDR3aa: CASSRGGLTVEAFF
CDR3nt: TGTGCCAGCAGCCGGGGGGGCCTTACGGTTGAAGCTTTCTTT

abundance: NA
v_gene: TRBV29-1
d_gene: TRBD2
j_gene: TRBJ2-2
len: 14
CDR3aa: CSVGLAGVTGELFF
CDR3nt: TGCAGCGTGGGACTAGCGGGAGTTACCGGGGAGCTGTTTTTT

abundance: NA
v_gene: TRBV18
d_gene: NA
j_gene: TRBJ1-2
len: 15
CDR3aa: CASSPSGQNLYGYTF
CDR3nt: TGTGCCAGCTCACCCTCCGGACAGAACCTTTATGGCTACACCTTC

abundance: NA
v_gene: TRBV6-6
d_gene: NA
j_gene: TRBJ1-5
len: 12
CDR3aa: CATGRRNQPQHF
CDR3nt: TGTGCCACGGGACGGCGCAATCAGCCCCAGCATTTT

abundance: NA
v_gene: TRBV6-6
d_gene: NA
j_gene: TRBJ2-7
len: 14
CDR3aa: CASSSIGFGYEQYF
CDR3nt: TGTGCCAGCAGTTCTATTGGATTTGGCTACGAGCAGTACTTC

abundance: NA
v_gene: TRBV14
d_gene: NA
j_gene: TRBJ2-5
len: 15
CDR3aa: CASSQGDGSPGEQYF
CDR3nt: TGTGCCAGCAGCCAAGGGGACGGGAGCCCGGGGGAGCAGTACTTC

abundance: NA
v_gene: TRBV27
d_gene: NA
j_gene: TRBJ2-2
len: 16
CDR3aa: CASSSSTAPHTGELFF
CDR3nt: TGTGCCAGCAGTTCATCGACAGCCCCTCACACCGGGGAGCTGTTTTTT

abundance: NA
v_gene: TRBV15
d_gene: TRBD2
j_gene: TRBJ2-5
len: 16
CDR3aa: CATSRVQTSGQETQYF
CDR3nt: TGTGCCACCAGCAGAGTCCAGACTAGCGGCCAAGAGACCCAGTACTTC

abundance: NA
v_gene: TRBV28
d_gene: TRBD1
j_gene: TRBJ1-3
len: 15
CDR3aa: CASRETGPERNTIYF
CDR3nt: TGTGCCAGCAGGGAGACAGGGCCGGAGAGAAACACCATATATTTT

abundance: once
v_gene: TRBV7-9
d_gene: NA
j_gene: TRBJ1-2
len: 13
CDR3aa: CASSHFRGYGYTF
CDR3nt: TGTGCCAGCAGCCATTTTAGGGGCTATGGCTACACCTTC

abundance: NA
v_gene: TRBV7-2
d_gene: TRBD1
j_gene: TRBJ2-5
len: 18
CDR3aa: CASSYSILGQGAGETQYF
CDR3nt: TGTGCCAGCAGTTACTCCATCCTGGGACAGGGGGCTGGGGAGACCCAGTACTTC

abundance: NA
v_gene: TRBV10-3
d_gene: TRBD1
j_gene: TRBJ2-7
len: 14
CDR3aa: CAIRRQGSYYEQCF
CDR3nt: TGTGCCATCAGGAGACAGGGGTCCTACTACGAGCAGTGCTTC

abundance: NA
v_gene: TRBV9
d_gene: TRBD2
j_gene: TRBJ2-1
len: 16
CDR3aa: CASSPRGSGRGNEQFF
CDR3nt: TGTGCCAGCAGCCCCCGGGGTAGCGGGAGGGGCAATGAGCAGTTCTTC

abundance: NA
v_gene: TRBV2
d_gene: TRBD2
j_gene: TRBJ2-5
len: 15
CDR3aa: CASKILAGGRETQYF
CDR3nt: TGTGCCAGCAAAATACTAGCGGGGGGTAGGGAGACCCAGTACTTC

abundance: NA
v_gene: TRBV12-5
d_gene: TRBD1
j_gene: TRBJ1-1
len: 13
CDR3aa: CASGGQVNTEAFF
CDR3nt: TGTGCTAGTGGTGGACAGGTCAACACTGAAGCTTTCTTT

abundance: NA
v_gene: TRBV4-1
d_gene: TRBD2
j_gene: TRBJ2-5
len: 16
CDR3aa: CASSHQRGGLQETQYF
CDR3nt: TGCGCCAGCAGCCACCAAAGGGGAGGGCTACAAGAGACCCAGTACTTC

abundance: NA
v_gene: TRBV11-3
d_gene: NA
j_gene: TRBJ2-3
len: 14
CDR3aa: CASSLGHSTDTQYF
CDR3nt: TGTGCCAGCAGCTTAGGACATAGCACAGATACGCAGTATTTT

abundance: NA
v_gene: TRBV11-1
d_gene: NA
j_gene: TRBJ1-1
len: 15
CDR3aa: CASSLPPRGNTEAFF
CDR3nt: TGTGCCAGCAGCTTACCTCCACGGGGAAACACTGAAGCTTTCTTT

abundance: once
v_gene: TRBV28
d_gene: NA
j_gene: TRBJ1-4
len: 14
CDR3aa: CASSLISRGEKLFF
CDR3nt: TGTGCCAGCAGCCTAATCTCCAGGGGTGAAAAACTGTTTTTT

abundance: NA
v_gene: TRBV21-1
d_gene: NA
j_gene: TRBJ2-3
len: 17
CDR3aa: CASSTPSRRQGSDTQYF
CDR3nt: TGTGCCAGCAGCACCCCGTCAAGGCGACAGGGATCAGATACGCAGTATTTT

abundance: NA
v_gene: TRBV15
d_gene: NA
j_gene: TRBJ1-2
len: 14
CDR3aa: CATSRDLNAYGYTF
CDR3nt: TGTGCCACCAGCAGAGATTTAAACGCCTATGGCTACACCTTC

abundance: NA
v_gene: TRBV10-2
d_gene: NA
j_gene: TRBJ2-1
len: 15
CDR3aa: CASSESRDWHNEQFF
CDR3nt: TGCGCCAGCAGTGAGTCCCGGGACTGGCACAATGAGCAGTTCTTC

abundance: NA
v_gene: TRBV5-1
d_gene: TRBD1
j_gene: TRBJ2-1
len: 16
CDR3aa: CASSFSPGTGWSEQFF
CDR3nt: TGCGCCAGCAGCTTTTCCCCAGGGACAGGGTGGAGTGAGCAGTTCTTC

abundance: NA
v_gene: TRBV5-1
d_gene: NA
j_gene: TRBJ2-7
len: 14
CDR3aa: CASSLSRDSYEQYF
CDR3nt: TGCGCCAGCAGCTTGTCGCGGGACTCCTACGAGCAGTACTTC

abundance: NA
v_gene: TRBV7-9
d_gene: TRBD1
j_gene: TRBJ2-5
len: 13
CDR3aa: CASAGQGGETQYF
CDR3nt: TGTGCCAGTGCAGGACAGGGAGGAGAGACCCAGTACTTC

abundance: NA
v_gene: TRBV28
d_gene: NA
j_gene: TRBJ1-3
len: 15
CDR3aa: CASAIDGSSGNTIYF
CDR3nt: TGTGCCAGCGCGATTGATGGAAGCTCTGGAAACACCATATATTTT

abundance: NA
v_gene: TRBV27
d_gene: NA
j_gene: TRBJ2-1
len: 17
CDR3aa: CASSVRGGGLTYNEQFF
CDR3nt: TGTGCCAGCAGTGTCCGGGGCGGCGGTCTTACCTACAATGAGCAGTTCTTC

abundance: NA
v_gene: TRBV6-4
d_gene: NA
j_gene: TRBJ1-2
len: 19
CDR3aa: CASSEYPLELQGWNYGYTF
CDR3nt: TGTGCCAGCAGTGAATACCCTTTGGAACTACAGGGATGGAACTATGGCTACACCTTC

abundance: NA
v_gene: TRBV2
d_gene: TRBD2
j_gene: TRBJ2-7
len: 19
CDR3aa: CASGTRVVAGLNEGDEQYF
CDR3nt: TGTGCCAGCGGCACAAGGGTAGTAGCGGGATTAAACGAGGGGGACGAGCAGTACTTC